This TCR beta chain was obtained from a study of CD8+ T cells in alopecia areata (dated by TCRdb to the late 2010s). General notes on the study: Treated patients were enrolled in an open-label pilot trial of oral tofacitinib at 5 to 10 mg twice daily for moderate-to-severe alopecia areata. Tofacitinib was administered for 6 to 18 months, and 6 months of follow-up off drug were then conducted to assess delayed response and recurrence. To study T cell clonal expansion in alopecia areata, the researchers applied high-throughput TCRbeta sequencing to both the C3H/HeJ mouse model and human patients. Biopsies were taken from tofacitinib-treated patients at baseline and again at 4 and 24 weeks into treatment, and several of those patients also had a later scalp biopsy. Scalp clonality was compared among normal scalp (n=4), patchy alopecia areata scalp (n=8), and alopecia totalis/universalis scalp (n=8). Amplification of TCRbeta CDR3 regions was done by immunoSEQ multiplex PCR using 35 Vbeta forward primers and 13 Jbeta reverse primers. In humans, TCRbeta sequencing was performed on scalp tissue and on sorted CD4+ and CD8+ peripheral blood T cells from healthy controls and from patients with patchy or totalis/universalis alopecia areata. RNA was extracted with the PAXgene miRNA kit for fixed scalp, the miRNeasy kit for PBMCs, and the RNeasy kit for mouse skin.

The study at large found these results: Unlike mouse skin, where gammadelta T cells dominate, normal human skin contains resident alphabeta T cells that get sequenced too, which complicates analysis of the scalp TCR repertoire. Compared with normal scalp, lesional scalp had higher clonality and more expanded CD8+ clones, particularly in alopecia totalis/universalis, a pattern that suggests antigenic drive. TCR sequences shared between patients were less clear than in mice, possibly partly because of HLA diversity in the patient population.

The method behind the library was the immunoSEQ multiplex PCR assay. RNA was extracted from all samples and reverse transcribed into cDNA, which served as template for TCR sequencing. SuperScript III was used to make first-strand cDNA, primed with a 2:1 mix of oligo-dT and random hexamers. A synthetic immune receptor repertoire was used to measure amplification bias, and any remaining bias was corrected computationally. Processing in the source paper ran as follows. Raw reads were preprocessed for error removal, and CDR3 was defined according to IMGT conventions as running from the conserved cysteine to phenylalanine. To get clonality, Shannon entropy was normalized by log2 of the number of productive unique TCRs and the result was subtracted from 1. Whether each scalp clone was CD4 or CD8 was inferred by checking scalp TCRbeta sequences against the CD4 and CD8 repertoires from sorted blood. TCRdb carries this immuneACCESS record with in-frame sequences only. Its versions omit some clonotypes, under half of them owing to an unresolved V gene in the studies checked, with the rest unexplained. Clone size and V and J calls were adopted from that table, with D and trimming inferred from the DNA. This sample gives hundreds of thousands of clones in total; around 62% of them show up just once. Jointly, the top ten make up 0.4% to 0.55% of the sample.

Per the publication, the time point label means: baseline before oral tofacitinib. Lesional scalp punch biopsies and peripheral blood were collected from alopecia areata patients. PBMCs were separated by density centrifugation and stained for CD3, CD4 and CD8, after which CD4+ and CD8+ T cells were sorted on a FACSAria. Trimming at the junction amounts to 4 bases on V and 6 bases on J, and the germline ends lie 10 bases apart. The CDR1 and CDR2 encoded by the germline V gene are SQVTM and ANQGSEA. The CDR3, from cysteine to phenylalanine, totals 12 residues. Just the 36-base CDR3 DNA is kept, in frame starting at base 1. This clone appeared a few times. The antigen it binds to is not known. Base qualities are missing; no much larger clone stands one base away.

The specimen comprised CD4+ T cells sorted from blood, sampled at week 0. The sequence joins TRBV29-1 to TRBJ2-1; there is no confident call for the D gene. The sequence was obtained from a human donor with alopecia areata. The nucleotides read TGCAGCGTTGTATGGTTGAGCAATGAGCAGTTCTTC. Translated, it gives CSVVWLSNEQFF.